This T cell receptor beta chain stems from a study of T-cell reconstitution after alpha-beta-depleted transplantation in children. Study conclusions and caveats: Some patients' high day-60 TCRbeta diversity was attributed to recipient cells surviving conditioning. One year post-transplant, T-cell counts and diversity were largely derived from T cells produced anew. Alpha-beta T cells about two months after transplant reportedly derived from several hundred expanded graft clones.

CDR1 and CDR2 (germline): DFQATT, SNEGSKA (reference sequence). The CDR3 covers 14 residues. At least ten counts were recorded for this clonotype. Its target is unknown. Library preparation (for TCRbeta) was performed with unique molecular identifiers. In TCRdb, the PCR reads were re-called with MiXCR into one record per CDR3 protein. This sample has 120,000 or so distinct CDR3 sequences, with 20% to 25% found just once. The starting material was PBMCs, mostly from graft donor cells, obtained 180 days after TCRalphabeta/CD19-depleted stem cell transplant. The chain couples TRBV20-1 to TRBJ2-7, with 9 nucleotides matching TRBD2. The TCR originated in a male patient aged 2-10 years who had a stem cell transplant for chronic granulomatous disease, so the T cells may come from the graft donor. As DNA, the CDR3 is TGCAGGCCTCATGCGGGAGGGCCGGTCTACGAGCAGTACTTC. Translated, it gives CRPHAGGPVYEQYF.